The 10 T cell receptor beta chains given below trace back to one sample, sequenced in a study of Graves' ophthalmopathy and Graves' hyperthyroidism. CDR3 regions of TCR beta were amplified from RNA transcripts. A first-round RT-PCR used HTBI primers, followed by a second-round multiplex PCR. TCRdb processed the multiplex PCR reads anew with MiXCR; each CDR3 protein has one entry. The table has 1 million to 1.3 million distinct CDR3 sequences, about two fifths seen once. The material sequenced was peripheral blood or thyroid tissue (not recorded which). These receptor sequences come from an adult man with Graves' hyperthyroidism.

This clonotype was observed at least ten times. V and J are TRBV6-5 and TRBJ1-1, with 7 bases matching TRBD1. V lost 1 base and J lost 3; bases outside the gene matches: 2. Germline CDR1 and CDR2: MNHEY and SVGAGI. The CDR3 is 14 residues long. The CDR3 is CASSYLGGYTEAFF. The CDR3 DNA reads TGTGCCAGCAGTTACTTAGGGGGCTACACTGAAGCTTTCTTT.

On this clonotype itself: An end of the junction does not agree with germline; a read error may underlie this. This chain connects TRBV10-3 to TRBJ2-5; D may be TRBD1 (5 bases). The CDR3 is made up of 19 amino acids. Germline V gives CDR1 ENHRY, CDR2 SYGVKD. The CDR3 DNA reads TGTGCCATCAGTGATGAAGACAGCTTTACTTCGACGGCCGGAGAGACCCAGTACTTT. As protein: CAISDEDSFTSTAGETQYF.

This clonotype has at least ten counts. CDR3 coding DNA: TGTGCCAGCAGTTATGAAGGGGTAAATCAGCCCCAGCATTTT. Residues: CASSYEGVNQPQHF. The J gene is TRBJ1-5, the V gene TRBV6-6, with D possibly being TRBD1 (5 bases). This CDR3 is built from 14 residues. V lost 3 bases, J lost 4 bases, and 10 bases lay in between. Per the germline V gene, CDR1 is MNHNY and CDR2 is SVGAGI (reference sequence).

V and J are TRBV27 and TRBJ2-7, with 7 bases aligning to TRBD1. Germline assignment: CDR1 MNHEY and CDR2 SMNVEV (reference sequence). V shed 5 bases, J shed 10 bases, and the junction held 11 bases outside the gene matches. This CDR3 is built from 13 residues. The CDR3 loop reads CASSTSTGAQQYF. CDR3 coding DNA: TGTGCCAGCAGTACGTCAACAGGGGCTCAACAGTACTTC.

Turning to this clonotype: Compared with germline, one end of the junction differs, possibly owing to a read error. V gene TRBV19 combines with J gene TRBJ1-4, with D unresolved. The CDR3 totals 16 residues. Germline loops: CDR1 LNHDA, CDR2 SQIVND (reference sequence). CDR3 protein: CASSLDWTDRNEKLFF. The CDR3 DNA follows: TGTGCCAGTAGTTTAGATTGGACGGACCGTAATGAAAAACTGTTTTTT. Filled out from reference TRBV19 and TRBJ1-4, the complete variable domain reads DGGITQSPKYLFRKEGQNVTLSCEQNLNHDAMYWYRQDPGQGLRLIYYSQIVNDFQKGDIAEGYSVSREKKESFPLTVTSAQKNPTAFYLCASSLDWTDRNEKLFFGSGTQLSVL.

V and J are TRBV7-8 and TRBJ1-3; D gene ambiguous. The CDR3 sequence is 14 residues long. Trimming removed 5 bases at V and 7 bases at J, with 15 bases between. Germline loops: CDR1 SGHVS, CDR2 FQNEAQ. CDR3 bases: TGTGCCAGCAGCCCCCGCCGGACCGGGAACACCATATATTTT. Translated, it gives CASSPRRTGNTIYF.

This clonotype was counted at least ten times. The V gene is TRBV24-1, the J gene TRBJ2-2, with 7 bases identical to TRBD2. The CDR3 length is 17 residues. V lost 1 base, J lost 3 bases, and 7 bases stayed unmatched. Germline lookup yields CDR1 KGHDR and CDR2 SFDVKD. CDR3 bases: TGTGCCACCAGTGATTTTGTCGCGGGGGTGGACACCGGGGAGCTGTTTTTT. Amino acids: CATSDFVAGVDTGELFF.

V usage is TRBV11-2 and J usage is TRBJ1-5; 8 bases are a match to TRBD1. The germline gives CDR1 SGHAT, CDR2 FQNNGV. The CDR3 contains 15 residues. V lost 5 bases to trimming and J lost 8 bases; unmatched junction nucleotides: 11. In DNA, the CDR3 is TGTGCCAGCAGCGCCCAGGGGGCGGTCGGGGAGCCCCAGCATTTT. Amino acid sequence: CASSAQGAVGEPQHF.

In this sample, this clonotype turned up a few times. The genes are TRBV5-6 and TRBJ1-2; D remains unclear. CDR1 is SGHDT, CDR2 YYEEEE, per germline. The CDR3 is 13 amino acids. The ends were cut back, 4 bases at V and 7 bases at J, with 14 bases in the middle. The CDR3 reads CASSENSNVGYTF. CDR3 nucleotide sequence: TGTGCCAGCAGCGAGAATTCAAATGTTGGCTACACCTTC.

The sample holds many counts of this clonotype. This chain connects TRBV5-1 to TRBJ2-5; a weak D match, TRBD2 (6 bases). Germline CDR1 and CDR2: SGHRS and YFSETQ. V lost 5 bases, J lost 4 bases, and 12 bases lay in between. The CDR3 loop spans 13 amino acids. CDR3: CASSQRERETQYF. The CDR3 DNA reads TGCGCCAGCAGTCAACGGGAGCGAGAGACCCAGTACTTC.